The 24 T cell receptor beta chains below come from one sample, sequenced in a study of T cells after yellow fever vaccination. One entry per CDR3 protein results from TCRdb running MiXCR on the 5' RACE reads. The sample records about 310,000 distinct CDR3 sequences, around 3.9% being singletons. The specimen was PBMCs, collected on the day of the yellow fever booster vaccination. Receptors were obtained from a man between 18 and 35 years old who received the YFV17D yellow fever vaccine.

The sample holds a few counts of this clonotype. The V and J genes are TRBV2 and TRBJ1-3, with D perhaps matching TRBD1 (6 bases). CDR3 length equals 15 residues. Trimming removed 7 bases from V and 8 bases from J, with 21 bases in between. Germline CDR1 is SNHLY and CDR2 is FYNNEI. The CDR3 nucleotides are TGTGCCAGCATGGGACACGGGGCATTAGGGGACACCATATATTTT. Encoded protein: CASMGHGALGDTIYF.

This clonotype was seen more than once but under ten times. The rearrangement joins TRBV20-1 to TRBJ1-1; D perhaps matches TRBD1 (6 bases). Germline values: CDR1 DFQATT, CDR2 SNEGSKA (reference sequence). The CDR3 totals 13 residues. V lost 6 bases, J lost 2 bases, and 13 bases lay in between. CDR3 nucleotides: TGCAGTGCAATCAGACAGGAAAACACTGAAGCTTTCTTT. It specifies CSAIRQENTEAFF.

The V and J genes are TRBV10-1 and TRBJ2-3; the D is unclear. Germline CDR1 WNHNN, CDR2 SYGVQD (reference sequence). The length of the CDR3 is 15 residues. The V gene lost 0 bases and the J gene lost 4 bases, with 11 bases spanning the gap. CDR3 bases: TGCGCCAGCAGTGAGTCCGGACCGGGCGCAGATACGCAGTATTTT. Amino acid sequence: CASSESGPGADTQYF.

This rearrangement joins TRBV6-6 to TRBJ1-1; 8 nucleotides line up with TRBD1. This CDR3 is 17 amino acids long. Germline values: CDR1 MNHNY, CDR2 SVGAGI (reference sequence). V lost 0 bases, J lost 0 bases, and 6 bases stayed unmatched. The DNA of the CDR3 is TGTGCCAGCAGTTACTCGGTGGGACAGGATTTGAACACTGAAGCTTTCTTT. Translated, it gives CASSYSVGQDLNTEAFF.

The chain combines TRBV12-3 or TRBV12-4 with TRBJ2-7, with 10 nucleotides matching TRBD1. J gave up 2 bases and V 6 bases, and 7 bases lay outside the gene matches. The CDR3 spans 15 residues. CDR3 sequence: CASRDTGTGAYEQYF. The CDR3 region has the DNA TGTGCCAGCAGAGATACCGGGACAGGGGCCTACGAGCAGTACTTC.

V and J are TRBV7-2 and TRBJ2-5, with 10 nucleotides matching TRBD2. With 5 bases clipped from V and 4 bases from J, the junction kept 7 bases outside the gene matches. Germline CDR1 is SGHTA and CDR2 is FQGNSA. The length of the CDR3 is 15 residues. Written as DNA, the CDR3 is TGTGCCAGCAGCCCCCTCTCTAGCGGGGGAGAGACCCAGTACTTC. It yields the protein CASSPLSSGGETQYF.

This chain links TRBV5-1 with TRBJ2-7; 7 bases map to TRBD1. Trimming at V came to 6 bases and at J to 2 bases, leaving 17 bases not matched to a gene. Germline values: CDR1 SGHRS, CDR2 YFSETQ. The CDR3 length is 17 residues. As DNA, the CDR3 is TGCGCCAGCACCGACCTAACCGGGGACAGTGCGACCTACGAGCAGTACTTC. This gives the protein CASTDLTGDSATYEQYF.

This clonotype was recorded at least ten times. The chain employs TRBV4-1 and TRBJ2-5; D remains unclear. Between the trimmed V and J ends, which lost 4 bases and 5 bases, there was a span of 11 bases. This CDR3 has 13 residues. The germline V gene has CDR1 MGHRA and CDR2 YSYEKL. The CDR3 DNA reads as TGCGCCAGCAGCCGGCTACTCAGCGAGACCCAGTACTTC. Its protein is CASSRLLSETQYF.

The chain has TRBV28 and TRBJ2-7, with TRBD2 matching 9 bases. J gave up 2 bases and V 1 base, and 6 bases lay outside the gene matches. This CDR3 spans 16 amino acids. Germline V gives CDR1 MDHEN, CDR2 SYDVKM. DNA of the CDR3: TGTGCCAGCAGTTTATCAGCGGGGGGTCCCCCCTACGAGCAGTACGTC. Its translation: CASSLSAGGPPYEQYV.

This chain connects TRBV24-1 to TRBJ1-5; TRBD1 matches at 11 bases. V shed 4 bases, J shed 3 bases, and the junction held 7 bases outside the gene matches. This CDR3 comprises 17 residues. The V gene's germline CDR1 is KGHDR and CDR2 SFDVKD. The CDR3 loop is CATSESGTGGNNQPQHF. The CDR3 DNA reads TGTGCCACCAGTGAAAGCGGGACAGGGGGAAACAATCAGCCCCAGCATTTT.

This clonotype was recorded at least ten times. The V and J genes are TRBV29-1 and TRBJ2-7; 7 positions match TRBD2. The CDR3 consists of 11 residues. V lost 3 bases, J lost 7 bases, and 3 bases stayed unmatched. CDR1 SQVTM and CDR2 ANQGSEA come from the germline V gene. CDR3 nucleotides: TGCAGCGTTGAGGACGGGGGGGAGCAGTACTTC. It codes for CSVEDGGEQYF.

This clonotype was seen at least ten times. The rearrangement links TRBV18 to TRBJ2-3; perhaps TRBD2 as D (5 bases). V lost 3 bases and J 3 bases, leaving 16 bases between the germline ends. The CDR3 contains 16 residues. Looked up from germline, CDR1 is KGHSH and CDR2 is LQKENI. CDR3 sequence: CASSPKAGGKTDTQYF. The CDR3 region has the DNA TGTGCCAGCTCACCTAAGGCCGGAGGAAAGACAGATACGCAGTATTTT.

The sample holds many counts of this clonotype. The DNA for the CDR3 is TGTGCCAGCAGCCGAAACCGTGGACAGGGAGAACAAGAGACCCAGTACTTC. It codes for CASSRNRGQGEQETQYF. The rearrangement joins TRBV14 to TRBJ2-5, with 8 bases fitting TRBD1. Trimming cost V 4 bases and J 2 bases; bases outside gene matches: 12. CDR1 and CDR2 from the germline V gene are SGHDN and FVKESK. This CDR3 is built from 17 residues.

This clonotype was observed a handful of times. The CDR3 reads CASSLKGGRSQFF. DNA for the CDR3: TGTGCCAGCAGTTTAAAAGGAGGCCGTTCGCAGTTCTTC. This chain joins TRBV27 and TRBJ2-1, with D perhaps matching TRBD2 (5 bases). The germline V gene encodes CDR1 MNHEY and CDR2 SMNVEV (reference sequence). V was shortened by 2 bases and J by 12 bases, with 14 bases between the two germline ends. The length of the CDR3 is 13 residues.

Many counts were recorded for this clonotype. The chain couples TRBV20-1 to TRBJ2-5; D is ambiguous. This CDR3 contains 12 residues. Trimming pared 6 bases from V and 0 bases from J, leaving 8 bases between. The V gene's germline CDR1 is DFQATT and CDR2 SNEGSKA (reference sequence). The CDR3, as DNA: TGCAGTGCCCAGAGGTACCAAGAGACCCAGTACTTC. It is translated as CSAQRYQETQYF.

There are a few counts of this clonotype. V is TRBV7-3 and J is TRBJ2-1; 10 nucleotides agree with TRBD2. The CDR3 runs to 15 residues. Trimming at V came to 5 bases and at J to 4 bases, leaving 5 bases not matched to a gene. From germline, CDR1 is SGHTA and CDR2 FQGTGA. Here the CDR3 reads CASSDSGGPYNEQFF. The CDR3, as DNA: TGTGCCAGCAGCGATAGCGGGGGGCCATACAATGAGCAGTTCTTC. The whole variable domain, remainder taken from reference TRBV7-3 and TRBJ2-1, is GAGVSQTPSNKVTEKGKYVELRCDPISGHTALYWYRQSLGQGPEFLIYFQGTGAADDSGLPNDRFFAVRPEGSVSTLKIQRTERGDSAVYLCASSDSGGPYNEQFFGPGTRLTVL.

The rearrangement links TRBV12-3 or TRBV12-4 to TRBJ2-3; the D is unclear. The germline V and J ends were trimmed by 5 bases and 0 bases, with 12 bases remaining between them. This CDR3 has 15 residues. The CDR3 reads CASSLSDASTDTQYF. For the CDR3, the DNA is TGTGCCAGCAGTCTCTCGGACGCAAGCACAGATACGCAGTATTTT.

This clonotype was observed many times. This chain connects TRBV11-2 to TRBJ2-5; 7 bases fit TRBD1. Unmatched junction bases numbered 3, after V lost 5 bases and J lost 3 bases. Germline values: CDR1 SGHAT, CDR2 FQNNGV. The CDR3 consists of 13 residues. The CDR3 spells CASSITGEETQYF. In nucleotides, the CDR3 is TGTGCCAGCAGCATTACAGGGGAAGAGACCCAGTACTTC.

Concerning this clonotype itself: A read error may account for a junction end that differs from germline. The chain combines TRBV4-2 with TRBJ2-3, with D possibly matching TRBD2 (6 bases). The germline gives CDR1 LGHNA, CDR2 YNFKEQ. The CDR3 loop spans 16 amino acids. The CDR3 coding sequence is TGTGTCAGCAGCCAAGAGGAGGGAGCTCGTCCGGATACGCAGTATTTT. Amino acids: CVSSQEEGARPDTQYF.

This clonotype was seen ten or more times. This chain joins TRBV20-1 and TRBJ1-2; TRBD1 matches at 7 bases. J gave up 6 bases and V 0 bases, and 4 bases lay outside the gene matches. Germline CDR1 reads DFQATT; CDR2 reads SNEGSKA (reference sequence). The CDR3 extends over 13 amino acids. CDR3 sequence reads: CSARDYRGHGYTF. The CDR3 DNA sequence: TGCAGTGCTAGAGACTACAGGGGACATGGCTACACCTTC.

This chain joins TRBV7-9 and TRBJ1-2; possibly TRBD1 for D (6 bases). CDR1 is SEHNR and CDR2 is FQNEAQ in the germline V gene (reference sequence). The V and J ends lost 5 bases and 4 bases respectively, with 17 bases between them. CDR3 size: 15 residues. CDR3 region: CASSAPLQGFYGYTF. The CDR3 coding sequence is TGTGCCAGCAGCGCCCCCTTACAGGGTTTCTATGGCTACACCTTC.

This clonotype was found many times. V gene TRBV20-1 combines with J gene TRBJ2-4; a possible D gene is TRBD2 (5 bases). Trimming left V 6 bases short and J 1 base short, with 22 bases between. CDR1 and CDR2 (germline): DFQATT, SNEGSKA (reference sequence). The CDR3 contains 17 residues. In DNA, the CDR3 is TGCAGTGCGAATTACACTCCCAGAGGGAACGCCAAAAACATTCAGTACTTC. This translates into CSANYTPRGNAKNIQYF.

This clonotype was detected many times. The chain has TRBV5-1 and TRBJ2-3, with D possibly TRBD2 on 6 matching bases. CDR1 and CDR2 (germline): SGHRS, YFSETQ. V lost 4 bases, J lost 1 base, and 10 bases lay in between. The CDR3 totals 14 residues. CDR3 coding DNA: TGCGCCAGCAGCCTGCCGGGGGGCACAGATACGCAGTATTTT. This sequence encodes CASSLPGGTDTQYF.

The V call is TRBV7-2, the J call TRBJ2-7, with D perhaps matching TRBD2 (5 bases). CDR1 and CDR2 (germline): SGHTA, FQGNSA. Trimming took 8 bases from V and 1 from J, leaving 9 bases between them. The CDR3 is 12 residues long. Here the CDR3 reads CASEGSSYEQYF. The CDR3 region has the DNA TGTGCCAGCGAGGGCAGTTCCTACGAGCAGTACTTC. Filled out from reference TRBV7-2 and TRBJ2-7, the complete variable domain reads GAGVSQSPSNKVTEKGKDVELRCDPISGHTALYWYRQSLGQGLEFLIYFQGNSAPDKSGLPSDRFSAERTGGSVSTLTIQRTQQEDSAVYLCASEGSSYEQYFGPGTRLTVT.